This T cell receptor beta chain was observed in a study of T-cell reconstitution after alpha-beta-depleted transplantation in children. General study points: The study reportedly traced alpha-beta T cells about two months after transplant to several hundred expanded graft clones. TCRbeta diversity was high at day 60 in some patients (a result of surviving recipient T cells and thymic progenitors). T-cell counts and diversity at one year following transplant were attributed mainly to newly produced T cells.

This CDR3 region has 13 residues. The V gene lost 6 bases and the J gene lost 3 bases, with 8 bases spanning the gap. This sample's TCRbeta library carried unique molecular identifier barcodes. TCRdb recomputed calls from the PCR reads with MiXCR, one row per CDR3 protein. The table includes about 1,000,000 distinct CDR3 sequences, around 30% detected once. With regard to this clonotype: Its matching antigen is unknown.

Specimen: PBMCs, mostly from graft donor cells, collected 360 days after TCRalphabeta/CD19-depleted stem cell transplant. The J gene is TRBJ2-2, the V gene TRBV12-3 or TRBV12-4, with D uncertain. The sequence derives from a boy in the first two years of life who had a stem cell transplant for SCID, so the T cells may come from the graft donor. The CDR3 sequence: CASSHSHTGELFF. CDR3 coding DNA: TGTGCCAGCAGCCATTCCCACACCGGGGAGCTGTTTTTT.